This passage covers 30 T cell receptor beta chains from one sample sequenced in a study of blood T cell repertoires in COVID-19. The assay was immunoSEQ multiplex PCR, and TCRdb's table has in-frame clones only and misses some. Of 110,000 to 150,000 clones listed, about 79% are singletons. Material for sequencing was PBMCs or T cells enriched from blood (not recorded which). These receptors were taken from a man between 45 and 60 years old who had recovered from COVID-19.

The CDR3 DNA reads TGCGCCAGCAGCTTAGGTCCGGGGGTTGGTAATGAAAAACTGTTTTTT. Its protein is CASSLGPGVGNEKLFF. V is TRBV5-1 and J is TRBJ1-4, with a weak D call TRBD1 (5 bases). Between the trimmed V and J ends, which lost 2 bases and 4 bases, there was a span of 15 bases. CDR1 SGHRS and CDR2 YFSETQ come from the germline V gene. The CDR3 loop spans 16 amino acids. Based on the CDR3 plus reference TRBV5-1 and TRBJ1-4, the full variable domain is KAGVTQTPRYLIKTRGQQVTLSCSPISGHRSVSWYQQTPGQGLQFLFEYFSETQRNKGNFPGRFSGRQFSNSRSEMNVSTLELGDSALYLCASSLGPGVGNEKLFFGSGTQLSVL.

The chain recombines TRBV7-2 with TRBJ1-5, with 7 bases lining up with TRBD1. With V trimmed by 1 base and J by 5 bases, 5 bases remained unmatched. The CDR3 runs to 15 residues. CDR1 and CDR2 from the germline V gene are SGHTA and FQGNSA. This chain's CDR3 is CASSLDGDRYQPQHF. The CDR3 region has the DNA TGTGCCAGCAGCTTAGACGGGGACAGATATCAGCCCCAGCATTTT.

DNA for the CDR3: TGTGCCAGCAGCGTCTCCGGTGGACTGGCGGGGGGCTCGCATACGCAGTATTTT. Protein: CASSVSGGLAGGSHTQYF. The gene calls are TRBV9 and TRBJ2-3; 8 positions agree with TRBD2. Per germline, CDR1 SGDLS and CDR2 YYNGEE. This CDR3 region has 18 residues. V was clipped by 2 bases and J by 7 bases; unmatched bases: 18. Full variable domain (outside the CDR3, taken from reference TRBV9 and TRBJ2-3): DSGVTQTPKHLITATGQRVTLRCSPRSGDLSVYWYQQSLDQGLQFLIQYYNGEERAKGNILERFSAQQFPDLHSELNLSSLELGDSALYFCASSVSGGLAGGSHTQYFGPGTRLTVL.

The V and J genes are TRBV7-9 and TRBJ2-7; a possible D gene is TRBD2 (6 bases). Between the trimmed V and J ends, which lost 1 base and 0 bases, there was a span of 7 bases. CDR1 is SEHNR and CDR2 is FQNEAQ in the germline V gene (reference sequence). The length of the CDR3 is 14 residues. CDR3 in amino acids: CASSLGDFSYEQYF. Written as DNA, the CDR3 is TGTGCCAGCAGCTTAGGGGACTTCTCCTACGAGCAGTACTTC.

The V call is TRBV15, the J call TRBJ1-2; 10 nucleotides agree with TRBD1. V lost 8 bases to trimming and J lost 8 bases; unmatched junction nucleotides: 8. The CDR3 spans 13 residues. CDR1 and CDR2 from the germline V gene are LNHNV and YYDKDF (reference sequence). For the CDR3, the DNA is TGTGCCACCGAGCGGGGACAGGGGCGCGGCTACACCTTC. Amino acid sequence: CATERGQGRGYTF.

This clone was detected once. The V call is TRBV20-1, the J call TRBJ1-2; D possibly corresponds to TRBD1 (5 bases). Germline V gives CDR1 DFQATT, CDR2 SNEGSKA (reference sequence). The V gene lost 7 bases and the J gene lost 6 bases, with 9 bases spanning the gap. This CDR3 comprises 10 residues. The CDR3 sequence: CSGGGDGYTF. CDR3 nucleotides: TGCAGTGGGGGAGGGGATGGCTACACCTTC.

V and J are TRBV5-1 and TRBJ2-1, with 10 nucleotides matching TRBD1. Germline V lookup: CDR1 SGHRS, CDR2 YFSETQ. The junction had 9 bases not matched to a gene; V was cut back by 4 bases and J by 8 bases. CDR3 length equals 15 residues. The CDR3, as DNA: TGCGCCAGCAGCCTACGACAGGGGGCTGAGGATGAGCAGTTCTTC. It encodes CASSLRQGAEDEQFF.

The chain joins TRBV7-8 to TRBJ1-4; D gene unclear. The CDR3 spans 15 residues. V lost 2 bases, J lost 5 bases, and 12 bases lay in between. The germline gives CDR1 SGHVS, CDR2 FQNEAQ. CDR3 DNA: TGTGCCAGCAGCTTACGGAGGCAGCCGAATGAAAAACTGTTTTTT. Its translation is CASSLRRQPNEKLFF. The full variable domain, with the rest looked up from reference TRBV7-8 and TRBJ1-4, is GAGVSQSPRYKVAKRGQDVALRCDPISGHVSLFWYQQALGQGPEFLTYFQNEAQLDKSGLPSDRFFAERPEGSVSTLKIQRTQQEDSAVYLCASSLRRQPNEKLFFGSGTQLSVL.

This clone was recorded once. The V and J genes are TRBV6-4 and TRBJ2-3; 9 bases line up with TRBD2. Germline assignment: CDR1 MRHNA and CDR2 SNTAGT. The junction had 1 base not matched to a gene; V was cut back by 0 bases and J by 3 bases. CDR3 size: 15 residues. The CDR3 region has the DNA TGTGCCAGCAGTGACTCGAGCGGGAGGACAGATACGCAGTATTTT. This codes for CASSDSSGRTDTQYF.

This chain links TRBV28 with TRBJ1-4, with TRBD1 matching over 10 bases. There are 16 residues in the CDR3. The germline CDR1 and CDR2 sequences are MDHEN and SYDVKM. With 5 bases clipped from V and 7 bases from J, the junction kept 10 bases outside the gene matches. The CDR3 protein is CASSPGTGQGLEKLFF. The CDR3 region has the DNA TGTGCCAGCAGTCCCGGAACGGGACAGGGGCTTGAAAAACTGTTTTTT.

The chain combines TRBV7-2 with TRBJ2-1; D not resolved. Germline values: CDR1 SGHTA, CDR2 FQGNSA. V shed 4 bases and J shed 0 bases, with 10 bases lying between them. The CDR3 runs to 15 residues. DNA of the CDR3: TGTGCCAGCAGCTCCCTAGGCCCCTCCTACAATGAGCAGTTCTTC. Translated, it gives CASSSLGPSYNEQFF.

This chain uses TRBV30 with TRBJ2-6; D is undetermined. Per germline, CDR1 GTSNPN and CDR2 SVGIG (reference sequence). Trimming stripped 2 bases from V and 0 bases from J, with 8 bases between. The CDR3 runs 15 residues. Written as DNA, the CDR3 is TGTGCCTGGAGTACAGTAAGCTCTGGGGCCAACGTCCTGACTTTC. It encodes CAWSTVSSGANVLTF. Variable domain in full (rest from reference TRBV30 and TRBJ2-6): SQTIHQWPATLVQPVGSPLSLECTVEGTSNPNLYWYRQAAGRGLQLLFYSVGIGQISSEVPQNLSASRPQDRQFILSSKKLLLSDSGFYLCAWSTVSSGANVLTFGAGSRLTVL.

The chain uses TRBV2 and TRBJ2-1; D possibly corresponds to TRBD2 (5 bases). Trimming left V 4 bases short and J 6 bases short, with 10 bases between. The CDR3 contains 13 residues. Germline V gives CDR1 SNHLY, CDR2 FYNNEI. The CDR3 nucleotides read TGTGCCAGCAGTGTCCGGGGTGGCAATGAGCAGTTCTTC. It specifies CASSVRGGNEQFF.

The J gene is TRBJ2-2, the V gene TRBV4-2; 13 nucleotides match TRBD2. J was trimmed by 0 bases and V by 2 bases; bases with no gene match: 3. From germline, CDR1 is LGHNA and CDR2 YNFKEQ. The CDR3 is made up of 18 amino acids. CDR3 loop: CASSQRLAGGPNTGELFF. CDR3 coding DNA: TGTGCCAGCAGCCAACGACTAGCGGGGGGTCCGAACACCGGGGAGCTGTTTTTT.

The genes are TRBV12-3 or TRBV12-4 and TRBJ2-7, with D possibly being TRBD1 (6 bases). CDR3 length: 13 amino acids. V was cut by 4 bases and J by 3 bases, with 10 bases left in between. The CDR3 region is CASSYNRVYEQYF. In DNA form, the CDR3 reads TGTGCCAGCAGTTACAACAGGGTCTACGAGCAGTACTTC.

This sequence joins TRBV29-1 and TRBJ2-7; 9 bases fit TRBD1. The ends lost 4 bases at V and 5 bases at J; junction bases unmatched: 6. Germline CDR1 SQVTM, CDR2 ANQGSEA. CDR3 length: 13 residues. The CDR3 here is CSVGRGQGDEQYF. CDR3 nucleotides: TGCAGCGTTGGAAGGGGACAGGGAGACGAGCAGTACTTC.

The chain is built from TRBV7-6 and TRBJ1-3; D remains unclear. Germline-derived CDR1 and CDR2 are SGHVS and FNYEAQ. The V gene lost 1 base and the J gene lost 0 bases, with 10 bases spanning the gap. The CDR3 totals 16 residues. The CDR3 region is CASSLGVFASGNTIYF. The CDR3 nucleotides read TGTGCCAGCAGCTTAGGCGTGTTCGCCTCTGGAAACACCATATATTTT.

The V gene is TRBV18, the J gene TRBJ1-4; D gene unclear. Trimming pared 0 bases from V and 3 bases from J, leaving 8 bases between. This CDR3 has 15 residues. Germline CDR1 and CDR2: KGHSH and LQKENI. DNA of the CDR3: TGTGCCAGCTCACCACCGGGCAGCCCTAATGAAAAACTGTTTTTT. Encoded protein: CASSPPGSPNEKLFF.

This chain joins TRBV10-3 and TRBJ2-7; 7 positions agree with TRBD1. V lost 6 bases and J lost 3; bases outside the gene matches: 5. This CDR3 spans 13 amino acids. Germline V gene sequence: CDR1 ENHRY, CDR2 SYGVKD. CDR3 sequence: CAIRQGVLYEQYF. Written as DNA, the CDR3 is TGTGCCATCAGGCAGGGGGTTCTCTACGAGCAGTACTTC.

This clone was recorded a few times. The rearrangement joins TRBV2 to TRBJ1-6, with D maybe TRBD1 (6 bases). Trimming took 6 bases from V and 7 from J, leaving 13 bases between them. This CDR3 has 14 amino acids. The V gene's germline CDR1 is SNHLY and CDR2 FYNNEI. CDR3 loop: CASSLDRLNSPLHF. The DNA of the CDR3 is TGTGCCAGCAGCCTTGACAGGCTCAATTCACCCCTCCACTTT.

This chain joins TRBV19 and TRBJ1-2; the match to TRBD1 covers 7 bases. The CDR3 has 13 amino acids. V shed 5 bases, J shed 6 bases, and the junction held 6 bases outside the gene matches. Germline CDR1 and CDR2: LNHDA and SQIVND (reference sequence). CDR3: CASSWTGGDGYTF. CDR3 nucleotides: TGTGCCAGTAGTTGGACAGGAGGGGATGGCTACACCTTC.

This rearrangement joins TRBV10-3 to TRBJ2-5; D is perhaps TRBD1 (5 bases). Germline lookup yields CDR1 ENHRY and CDR2 SYGVKD. V was cut by 5 bases and J by 1 base, with 11 bases left in between. The CDR3 contains 14 residues. CDR3 loop: CAISTQAPQETQYF. The CDR3 nucleotides are TGTGCCATCAGTACACAGGCCCCCCAAGAGACCCAGTACTTC.

CDR3 loop: CASSQDKGGYEKLFF. The CDR3 coding sequence is TGCGCCAGCAGCCAAGATAAAGGGGGTTATGAAAAACTGTTTTTT. The V gene is TRBV4-3, the J gene TRBJ1-4, with D possibly being TRBD1 (6 bases). Between the trimmed V and J ends, which lost 0 bases and 6 bases, there was a span of 11 bases. The length of the CDR3 is 15 residues. Germline values: CDR1 LGHNA, CDR2 YSLEER.

The J gene is TRBJ2-1, the V gene TRBV11-3; 8 bases line up with TRBD1. The V segment lost 0 bases and the J segment 7 bases; nucleotides outside the gene matches: 5. Germline-derived CDR1 and CDR2 are SGHNT and YENEEA. This CDR3 spans 15 amino acids. For the CDR3, the DNA is TGTGCCAGCAGCTTAGATCAGGGGGCAGGTAATGAGCAGTTCTTC. This sequence encodes CASSLDQGAGNEQFF.

There are a few counts of this clone. The chain joins TRBV7-2 to TRBJ1-2; 7 nucleotides line up with TRBD1. The CDR3 loop spans 14 amino acids. Unmatched junction bases numbered 6, after V lost 4 bases and J lost 4 bases. Germline CDR1 and CDR2: SGHTA and FQGNSA. The CDR3 sequence: CASSSLQGSYGYTF. CDR3 coding DNA: TGTGCCAGCAGCTCTCTACAGGGGAGCTATGGCTACACCTTC.

The chain couples TRBV2 to TRBJ1-1, with TRBD1 as a possible D gene (5 bases). This CDR3 has 14 residues. Trimming cost V 3 bases and J 0 bases, with 8 bases left between them. CDR1 and CDR2 (germline): SNHLY, FYNNEI. CDR3 coding DNA: TGTGCCAGCAGTGATCAGGGCATGAACACTGAAGCTTTCTTT. Translation: CASSDQGMNTEAFF.

This clone came up once. This chain links TRBV28 with TRBJ1-2; no reliable D call. Germline CDR1 and CDR2: MDHEN and SYDVKM. This CDR3 contains 15 residues. Trimming took off 5 bases at V and 0 bases at J, with 13 bases between the two ends. CDR3 bases: TGTGCCAGCAGTCCCCTCATTGGAGCTAACTATGGCTACACCTTC. It codes for CASSPLIGANYGYTF.

The chain employs TRBV3-1 (or the pseudogene TRBV3-2) and TRBJ1-1; 7 nucleotides match TRBD1. The CDR3 covers 18 residues. CDR1 and CDR2 (germline): LGHDT, YNNKEL (reference sequence). V lost 1 base to trimming and J lost 3 bases; unmatched junction nucleotides: 14. The CDR3 is CASSQVSARGQSDTEAFF. The CDR3 DNA reads TGTGCCAGCAGCCAAGTATCGGCTAGGGGGCAGAGCGACACTGAAGCTTTCTTT.

CDR3 residues: CASSYGTGALNNEQFF. CDR3 nucleotides: TGCGCCAGCAGTTACGGGACAGGGGCCCTGAACAATGAGCAGTTCTTC. V and J are TRBV5-1 and TRBJ2-1, with TRBD1 identical over 10 bases. The J segment lost 5 bases and the V segment lost 5 bases, leaving 10 bases of the junction unmatched. The CDR3 totals 16 residues. In germline, CDR1 is SGHRS, CDR2 YFSETQ.

The table lists this clone with a count of one. The rearrangement joins TRBV7-9 to TRBJ1-1; 7 nucleotides agree with TRBD1. The CDR3 loop spans 15 amino acids. V was clipped by 1 base and J by 5 bases; unmatched bases: 7. Germline CDR1 and CDR2: SEHNR and FQNEAQ (reference sequence). CDR3 sequence (DNA): TGTGCCAGCAGCTTAGTCTTACAGGGGAAGACTGAAGCTTTCTTT. Protein sequence: CASSLVLQGKTEAFF.